The 30 T cell receptor beta chains reported below all come from one sample, sequenced in a study of neurological immune-mediated disorders. Time point here: longitudinal time-point 1 (baseline). Each CDR3 protein is one row after TCRdb ran MiXCR on the 5' RACE reads. The sample yields around 60,000 distinct CDR3 sequences, around 11% seen once. Sequenced: PBMCs. The receptors shown here come from a male donor with HTLV-1-associated myelopathy (HAM/TSP).

This clonotype was recorded at least ten times. This chain joins TRBV25-1 and TRBJ2-5; the match to TRBD1 covers 7 bases. The CDR3 has 14 amino acids. The junction had 6 bases not matched to a gene; V was cut back by 5 bases and J by 3 bases. In germline, CDR1 is MGHDK, CDR2 SYGVNS. CDR3 in DNA: TGTGCCAGCAGTCTCGACAGGGCGAAAGAGACCCAGTACTTC. This encodes CASSLDRAKETQYF. The full variable domain, with the rest looked up from reference TRBV25-1 and TRBJ2-5, is EADIYQTPRYLVIGTGKKITLECSQTMGHDKMYWYQQDPGMELHLIHYSYGVNSTEKGDLSSESTVSRIRTEHFPLTLESARPSHTSQYLCASSLDRAKETQYFGPGTRLLVL.

This clonotype was recorded at least ten times. The chain is built from TRBV20-1 and TRBJ2-3; D is possibly TRBD2 (6 bases). Germline lookup yields CDR1 DFQATT and CDR2 SNEGSKA (reference sequence). The CDR3 totals 14 residues. Trimming cost V 7 bases and J 4 bases, with 18 bases left between them. The CDR3 sequence: CSERGLLGADTQYF. DNA of the CDR3: TGCAGTGAGAGGGGACTCTTAGGGGCAGATACGCAGTATTTT.

This clonotype occurred many times. This chain links TRBV25-1 with TRBJ2-1; 10 nucleotides agree with TRBD2. From germline, CDR1 is MGHDK and CDR2 SYGVNS. The J segment lost 10 bases and the V segment lost 4 bases, leaving 10 bases of the junction unmatched. CDR3 size: 15 residues. The CDR3 protein is CASSVAGGPREEQFF. In DNA, the CDR3 is TGTGCCAGCAGTGTAGCGGGGGGCCCTCGGGAGGAGCAGTTCTTC.

This clonotype is judged medium-sized (0.01 to 0.1%). The J gene is TRBJ2-7, the V gene TRBV7-2; 9 bases fit TRBD2. From germline, CDR1 is SGHTA and CDR2 FQGNSA. V was clipped by 5 bases and J by 4 bases; unmatched bases: 9. This CDR3 spans 15 amino acids. This CDR3 reads CASSARAGGNYEQYF. CDR3 DNA: TGTGCCAGCAGCGCAAGGGCGGGGGGGAATTACGAGCAGTACTTC. The full variable domain, rest sourced from reference TRBV7-2 and TRBJ2-7, is GAGVSQSPSNKVTEKGKDVELRCDPISGHTALYWYRQSLGQGLEFLIYFQGNSAPDKSGLPSDRFSAERTGGSVSTLTIQRTQQEDSAVYLCASSARAGGNYEQYFGPGTRLTVT.

This clonotype was detected ten times or more. The gene calls are TRBV6-6 and TRBJ2-3; D remains ambiguous. The V gene lost 0 bases and the J gene lost 9 bases, with 16 bases spanning the gap. This CDR3 is 15 amino acids long. Germline CDR1 and CDR2: MNHNY and SVGAGI (reference sequence). The chain's CDR3 is CASSYSTPGTSTQYF. CDR3 nucleotides: TGTGCCAGCAGTTACTCGACCCCAGGAACGAGCACGCAGTATTTT.

This clonotype came up a few times. This chain joins TRBV30 and TRBJ1-1; D may be TRBD1 (6 bases). The CDR3 is 14 amino acids. Germline V gene lookup returns CDR1 GTSNPN and CDR2 SVGIG (reference sequence). Trimming removed 5 bases at V and 4 bases at J, with 17 bases between. CDR3 residues: CAWEGEGVGTEAFF. The CDR3 region has the DNA TGTGCCTGGGAGGGGGAAGGGGTGGGCACTGAAGCTTTCTTT. The full variable domain, in which reference TRBV30 and TRBJ1-1 provide the parts outside the CDR3, is SQTIHQWPATLVQPVGSPLSLECTVEGTSNPNLYWYRQAAGRGLQLLFYSVGIGQISSEVPQNLSASRPQDRQFILSSKKLLLSDSGFYLCAWEGEGVGTEAFFGQGTRLTVV.

This clonotype has a count of ten or more. The DNA of the CDR3 is TGCGCCAGCAGCCGAGCGGCTTGGCAGAACGAGCAGTACTTC. Amino acids: CASSRAAWQNEQYF. The rearrangement uses TRBV5-1 and TRBJ2-7; D might be TRBD2 (5 bases). Germline V gene data show CDR1 as SGHRS and CDR2 as YFSETQ. Trimming left V 4 bases short and J 5 bases short, with 16 bases between. The CDR3 runs 14 residues.

This clonotype was observed many times. The rearrangement uses TRBV5-1 and TRBJ1-1, with a possible D match to TRBD1 (6 bases). The ends were cut back, 1 base at V and 2 bases at J, with 9 bases in the middle. CDR1 is SGHRS and CDR2 is YFSETQ in the germline V gene. The length of the CDR3 is 14 residues. CDR3 sequence (DNA): TGCGCCAGCAGCTTGCAGGACAGCAACACTGAAGCTTTCTTT. Translated: CASSLQDSNTEAFF.

This clonotype was observed many times. V gene TRBV10-3 combines with J gene TRBJ1-2, with D unclear. Between the trimmed V and J ends, which lost 4 bases and 8 bases, there was a span of 14 bases. CDR1 ENHRY and CDR2 SYGVKD come from the germline V gene. This CDR3 comprises 13 residues. The CDR3 protein is CAISVWHLKGYTF. CDR3 bases: TGTGCCATCAGTGTCTGGCACCTAAAGGGCTACACCTTC.

In this sample, this clonotype turned up many times. The V gene is TRBV11-2, the J gene TRBJ1-4; D is undetermined. V was clipped by 1 base and J by 11 bases, with 11 bases between them. Per germline, CDR1 SGHAT and CDR2 FQNNGV. The CDR3 has 13 amino acids. The CDR3 DNA reads TGTGCCAGCAGCTTAGGCCTGGTAGAGAAACTGTTTTTT. This gives the protein CASSLGLVEKLFF. The whole variable domain, remainder taken from reference TRBV11-2 and TRBJ1-4, is EAGVAQSPRYKIIEKRQSVAFWCNPISGHATLYWYQQILGQGPKLLIQFQNNGVVDDSQLPKDRFSAERLKGVDSTLKIQPAKLEDSAVYLCASSLGLVEKLFFGSGTQLSVL.

In its sample, this clonotype was seen many times. This chain uses TRBV5-1 with TRBJ2-5, with TRBD1 matching 7 bases. The CDR3 runs to 13 residues. V dropped 4 bases and J dropped 3; count of bases not matched to a gene: 3. Germline-derived CDR1 and CDR2 are SGHRS and YFSETQ. CDR3 bases: TGCGCCAGCAGCGGGACAGTAGAAGAGACCCAGTACTTC. Translated: CASSGTVEETQYF.

This clonotype has ten or more counts. The gene calls are TRBV15 and TRBJ2-7; D gene ambiguous. With 0 bases removed from V and 11 bases from J, the gap between germline ends came to 8 bases. The CDR3 has 11 amino acids. The germline V gene encodes CDR1 LNHNV and CDR2 YYDKDF (reference sequence). The CDR3 protein is CATSREDQEYF. CDR3 coding DNA: TGTGCCACCAGCAGAGAGGACCAAGAGTACTTC. The full variable domain, rest sourced from reference TRBV15 and TRBJ2-7, is DAMVIQNPRYQVTQFGKPVTLSCSQTLNHNVMYWYQQKSSQAPKLLFHYYDKDFNNEADTPDNFQSRRPNTSFCFLDIRSPGLGDTAMYLCATSREDQEYFGPGTRLTVT.

This clonotype has at least ten counts. The rearrangement uses TRBV5-1 and TRBJ2-5, with a weak D call TRBD1 (6 bases). V lost 3 bases, J lost 0 bases, and 12 bases lay in between. The CDR3 runs 15 residues. Germline CDR1 and CDR2: SGHRS and YFSETQ. DNA for the CDR3: TGCGCCAGCAGCTCAGATACAGGGTACCAAGAGACCCAGTACTTC. This translates into CASSSDTGYQETQYF.

At least ten counts were recorded for this clonotype. The chain employs TRBV20-1 and TRBJ1-2, with TRBD1 as a possible D gene (6 bases). Germline loops: CDR1 DFQATT, CDR2 SNEGSKA (reference sequence). The CDR3 totals 12 residues. Between the trimmed V and J ends, which lost 3 bases and 4 bases, there was a span of 9 bases. The CDR3 bases are TGCAGTGCTAGGGAGGACAGCTATGGCTACACCTTC. Encoded protein: CSAREDSYGYTF.

This clonotype was seen repeatedly, ten times or more. Written as DNA, the CDR3 is TGTGCCAGCATGGGGGGGACAACGAACACCGGGGAGCTGTTTTTT. Encoded protein: CASMGGTTNTGELFF. The chain is built from TRBV12-3 or TRBV12-4 and TRBJ2-2, with D perhaps TRBD2 (7 bases). The germline V and J ends were trimmed by 7 bases and 0 bases, with 12 bases remaining between them. CDR3 length: 15 residues.

This clonotype showed up many times. The chain joins TRBV5-1 to TRBJ1-2; no clear D gene. V was clipped by 4 bases and J by 5 bases, with 9 bases between them. Looked up from germline, CDR1 is SGHRS and CDR2 is YFSETQ. This CDR3 comprises 12 residues. The CDR3 loop reads CASSEGEYGYTF. Here the CDR3 DNA reads TGCGCCAGCAGCGAAGGAGAGTATGGCTACACCTTC.

This clonotype was counted between two and nine times. This chain joins TRBV5-1 and TRBJ2-2; TRBD1 agrees at 8 bases. This CDR3 has 16 residues. The ends lost 9 bases at V and 0 bases at J; junction bases unmatched: 10. CDR1 SGHRS and CDR2 YFSETQ come from the germline V gene. The CDR3 DNA is TGCGCCAATCCGAGCCCCAGGGGGCCGAACACCGGGGAGCTGTTTTTT. Amino acids: CANPSPRGPNTGELFF.

This clonotype was detected ten times or more. The rearrangement links TRBV11-3 to TRBJ2-7; TRBD2 matches at 11 bases. The CDR3 spans 17 residues. V trimming: 2 bases; J trimming: 2 bases; junction bases outside the gene matches: 8. CDR1 is SGHNT and CDR2 is YENEEA in the germline V gene. CDR3 in DNA: TGTGCCAGCAGCTTAACCCCGGGACTAGCGGTTCCCTACGAGCAGTACTTC. Translation: CASSLTPGLAVPYEQYF.

This clonotype has a count of ten or more. V and J are TRBV28 and TRBJ1-1; the D gene is possibly TRBD1 (6 bases). Trimming cost V 5 bases and J 10 bases, with 17 bases left between them. This CDR3 spans 13 amino acids. Germline V gene data show CDR1 as MDHEN and CDR2 as SYDVKM. Here the CDR3 reads CASSISLTGGAFF. Here the CDR3 DNA reads TGTGCCAGCAGTATATCTTTGACAGGCGGAGCTTTCTTT.

Remarks on this clonotype: This may come from a read error, since a much larger clone is one base off. The chain couples TRBV27 to TRBJ1-2, with TRBD1 identical over 8 bases. CDR3 length equals 13 residues. CDR1 and CDR2 (germline): MNHEY, SMNVEV (reference sequence). V lost 4 bases and J lost 3; bases outside the gene matches: 1. CDR3 residues: CASSWGQDYGYTF. In nucleotides, the CDR3 is TGTGCCAGCAGTTGGGGACAGGACTATGGCTACACCTTC.

This chain uses TRBV20-1 with TRBJ1-4; D remains ambiguous. Trimming pared 6 bases from V and 5 bases from J, leaving 4 bases between. This CDR3 spans 10 amino acids. In germline, CDR1 is DFQATT, CDR2 SNEGSKA (reference sequence). The CDR3 coding sequence is TGCAGTGCCACAAATGAAAAACTGTTTTTT. It codes for CSATNEKLFF.

This clonotype was recorded at least ten times. V usage is TRBV28 and J usage is TRBJ2-3, with 9 bases matching TRBD1. After removal of 6 bases from V and 4 bases from J, the junction contained 8 bases not matched to a gene. CDR3 length: 15 amino acids. Germline CDR1 reads MDHEN; CDR2 reads SYDVKM. CDR3 bases: TGTGCCAGCAGCCCGGACAGGGGAATGGCAGATACGCAGTATTTT. Its protein product is CASSPDRGMADTQYF.

A remark on this clonotype: A much larger clone differs from this one at a single base, so this may be a read error. In DNA, the CDR3 is TGCAGTGCTACTAGACTAGCGGAGGGAATCAATGAGCAGTTCTTC. It encodes CSATRLAEGINEQFF. The chain carries TRBV20-1 and TRBJ2-1, with 9 bases aligning to TRBD2. CDR3 size: 15 residues. CDR1 and CDR2 from the germline V gene are DFQATT and SNEGSKA (reference sequence). The V gene end was trimmed by 4 bases and the J gene end by 6 bases; junction bases not matched to a gene: 10.

The chain combines TRBV25-1 with TRBJ1-6, with TRBD1 matching 7 bases. The germline gives CDR1 MGHDK, CDR2 SYGVNS. The CDR3 consists of 14 residues. Unmatched junction bases numbered 1, after V lost 0 bases and J lost 8 bases. This CDR3 reads CASSEYRGDSPLHF. The CDR3 region has the DNA TGTGCCAGCAGTGAATACAGGGGGGATTCACCCCTCCACTTT.

This clonotype was observed a few times. The rearrangement joins TRBV29-1 to TRBJ2-5; no clear D gene. CDR3 length: 13 amino acids. Per the germline V gene, CDR1 is SQVTM and CDR2 is ANQGSEA. The V gene lost 6 bases and the J gene lost 4 bases, with 15 bases spanning the gap. Here the CDR3 DNA reads TGCAGCGTCTCCCACGCGGTTTCAGAGACCCAGTACTTC. Translated: CSVSHAVSETQYF.

This clonotype was seen repeatedly, ten times or more. J is TRBJ1-1 and V is TRBV6-5; D is uncertain. CDR3 length: 15 amino acids. The ends were cut back, 1 base at V and 2 bases at J, with 11 bases in the middle. CDR1 MNHEY and CDR2 SVGAGI come from the germline V gene. CDR3 in DNA: TGTGCCAGCAGTTACTTTGCCTCACCAAACACTGAAGCTTTCTTT. This encodes CASSYFASPNTEAFF.

Ten or more counts support this clonotype. The rearrangement joins TRBV4-1 to TRBJ1-4; weak D call: TRBD1 (6 bases). The ends were cut back, 4 bases at V and 4 bases at J, with 13 bases in the middle. Germline V gene lookup returns CDR1 MGHRA and CDR2 YSYEKL. The CDR3 contains 15 residues. The CDR3 spells CASSPRGADNEKLFF. CDR3 nucleotide sequence: TGCGCCAGCAGCCCCAGGGGAGCGGATAATGAAAAACTGTTTTTT.

This clonotype appeared many times. The genes are TRBV6-6 and TRBJ1-4; 8 bases are shared with TRBD1. The CDR3 covers 14 residues. Germline V gives CDR1 MNHNY, CDR2 SVGAGI (reference sequence). Trimming at V came to 4 bases and at J to 8 bases, leaving 6 bases not matched to a gene. The CDR3 coding sequence is TGTGCCAGCAGTTTCGGACAGGGTCAGGAAAAACTGTTTTTT. It codes for CASSFGQGQEKLFF.

The CDR3 here is CASSAERGLQETQYF. Written as DNA, the CDR3 is TGTGCCAGCAGCGCCGAAAGGGGGTTGCAAGAGACCCAGTACTTC. The chain links TRBV13 to TRBJ2-5; TRBD1 is a possible D gene (6 bases). The germline V gene has CDR1 PRHDT and CDR2 FYEKMQ (reference sequence). Deletions cut 5 bases from V and 2 bases from J, with 15 bases between. This CDR3 comprises 15 residues. The variable domain in full, completed from reference TRBV13 and TRBJ2-5, reads AAGVIQSPRHLIKEKRETATLKCYPIPRHDTVYWYQQGPGQDPQFLISFYEKMQSDKGSIPDRFSAQQFSDYHSELNMSSLELGDSALYFCASSAERGLQETQYFGPGTRLLVL.

This clonotype was seen at least ten times. The chain employs TRBV29-1 and TRBJ2-7; D is unresolved. The CDR3 runs 13 residues. Germline values: CDR1 SQVTM, CDR2 ANQGSEA. Trimming took off 4 bases at V and 1 base at J, with 11 bases between the two ends. The DNA for the CDR3 is TGCAGCGTTGTGTTCGTCGTATCCTACGAGCAGTACTTC. Its protein is CSVVFVVSYEQYF.